Detailed here is one TCR beta chain. Its antigen is still unknown. V dropped 4 bases and J dropped 7 bases, with 10 bases sitting between them. Germline CDR1 MNHEY, CDR2 SVGAGI. The CDR3 runs to 13 residues. The data originate from a study of somatic mutations in cytotoxic T cells in rheumatoid arthritis. Some clones are missing from TCRdb's copy, which holds only in-frame ones; the method was immunoSEQ multiplex PCR. The data contain 15,000 to 20,000 clones, about 72% of them singletons. General observations from the study: Patients with rheumatoid arthritis showed a slight underrepresentation of TRBV07, a finding that was never subjected to any adjustment for multiple comparisons.

J is TRBJ1-4 and V is TRBV6-5; a weak D match, TRBD1 (6 bases). The material sequenced was CD8+ T cells sorted from blood. The receptor comes from an adult with rheumatoid arthritis. The CDR3: CASSFGGGEKLFF. In DNA form, the CDR3 reads TGTGCCAGCAGTTTCGGGGGCGGTGAAAAACTGTTTTTT.